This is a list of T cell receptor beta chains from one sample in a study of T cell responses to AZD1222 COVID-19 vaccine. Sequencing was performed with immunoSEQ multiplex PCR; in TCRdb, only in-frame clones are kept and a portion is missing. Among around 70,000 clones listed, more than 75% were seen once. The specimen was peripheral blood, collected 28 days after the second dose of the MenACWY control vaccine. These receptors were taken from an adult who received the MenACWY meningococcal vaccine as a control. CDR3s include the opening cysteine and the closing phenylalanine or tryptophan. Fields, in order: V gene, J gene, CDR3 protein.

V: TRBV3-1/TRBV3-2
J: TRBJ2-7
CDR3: CASSRDPYEQYF

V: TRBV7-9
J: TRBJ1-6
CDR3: CASSSDRIATYNSPLHF

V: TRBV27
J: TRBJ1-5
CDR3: CASSLSFFQPQHF

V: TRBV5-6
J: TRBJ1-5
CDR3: CASSSVTGGQPQHF

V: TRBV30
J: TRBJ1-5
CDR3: CAWGWGQGVPLCNQPQHF

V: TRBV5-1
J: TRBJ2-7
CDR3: CASSRNRETNEQYF

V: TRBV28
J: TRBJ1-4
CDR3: CASRTGGSSEKLFF

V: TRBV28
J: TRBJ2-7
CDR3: CASSLGGDTYEQYF

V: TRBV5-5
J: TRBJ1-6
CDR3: CASSLRLRDSLNSPLHF

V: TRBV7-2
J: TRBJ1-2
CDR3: CASILPRGGYYTF

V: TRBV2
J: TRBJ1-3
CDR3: CASKGQRFSGNTIYF

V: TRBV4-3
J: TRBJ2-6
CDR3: CASSQDLSGAGANVLTF

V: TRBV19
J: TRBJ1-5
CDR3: CASSTHWTSNQPQHF

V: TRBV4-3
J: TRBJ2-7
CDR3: CASSPGTGGSDEQYF

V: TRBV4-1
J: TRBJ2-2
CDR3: CASSLDQSDTGELFF

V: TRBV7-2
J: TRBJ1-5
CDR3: CASSLSRNPGRSNQPQHF

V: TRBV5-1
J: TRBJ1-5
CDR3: CASSLGQNSNQPQHF

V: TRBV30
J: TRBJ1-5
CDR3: CAWSSSNQPQHF

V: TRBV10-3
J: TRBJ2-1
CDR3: CAISGEQGSYNEQFF

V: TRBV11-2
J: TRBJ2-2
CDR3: CASSPPTSGGARDTGELFF